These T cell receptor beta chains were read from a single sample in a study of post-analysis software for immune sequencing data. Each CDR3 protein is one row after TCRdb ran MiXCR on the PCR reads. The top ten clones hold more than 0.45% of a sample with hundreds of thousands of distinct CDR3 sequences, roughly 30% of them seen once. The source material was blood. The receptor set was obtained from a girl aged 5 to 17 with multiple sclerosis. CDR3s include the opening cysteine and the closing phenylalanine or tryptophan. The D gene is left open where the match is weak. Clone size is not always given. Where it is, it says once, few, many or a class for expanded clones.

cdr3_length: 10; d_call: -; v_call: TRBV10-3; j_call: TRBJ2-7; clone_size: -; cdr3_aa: CAINGAEQYF; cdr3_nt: TGTGCCATCAACGGGGCCGAGCAGTACTTC
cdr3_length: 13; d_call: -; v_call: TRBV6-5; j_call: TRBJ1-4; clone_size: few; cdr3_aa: CASSPITGGELFF; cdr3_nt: TGTGCCAGCAGCCCAATTACCGGTGGGGAACTGTTTTTT
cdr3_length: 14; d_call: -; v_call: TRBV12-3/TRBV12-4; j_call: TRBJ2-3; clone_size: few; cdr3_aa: CASSKDWGTDTQYF; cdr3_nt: TGTGCCAGCAGCAAGGACTGGGGTACAGATACGCAGTATTTT
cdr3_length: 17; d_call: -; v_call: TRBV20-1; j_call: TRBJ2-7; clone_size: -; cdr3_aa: CSARDYGPGVVGYEQYF; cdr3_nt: TGCAGTGCTAGAGATTATGGGCCAGGAGTAGTTGGGTACGAGCAGTACTTC
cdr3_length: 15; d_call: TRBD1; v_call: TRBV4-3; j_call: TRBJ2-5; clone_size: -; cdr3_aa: CASSQDPGTEETQYF; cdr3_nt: TGCGCCAGCAGCCAAGATCCCGGGACAGAAGAGACCCAGTACTTC
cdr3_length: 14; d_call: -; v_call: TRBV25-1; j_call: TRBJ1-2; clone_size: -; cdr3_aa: CASSEPHRFYGYTF; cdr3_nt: TGTGCCAGCAGTGAACCGCACAGGTTCTATGGCTACACCTTC
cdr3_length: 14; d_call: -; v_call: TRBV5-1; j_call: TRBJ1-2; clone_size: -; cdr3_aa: CASSLDRDDGGYTF; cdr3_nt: TGCGCCAGCAGCCTAGATCGGGACGACGGAGGCTACACCTTC
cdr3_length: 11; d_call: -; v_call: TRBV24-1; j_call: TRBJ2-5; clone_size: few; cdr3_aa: CATREKETQYF; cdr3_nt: TGTGCCACCAGGGAAAAAGAGACCCAGTACTTC
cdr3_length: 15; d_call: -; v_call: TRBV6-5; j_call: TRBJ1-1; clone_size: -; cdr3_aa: CASSPTWGRTTEAFF; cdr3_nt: TGTGCCAGCAGCCCGACGTGGGGGCGGACCACTGAAGCTTTCTTT
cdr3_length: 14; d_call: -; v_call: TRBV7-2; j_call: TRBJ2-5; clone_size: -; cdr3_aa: CASSLLNRDGTQYF; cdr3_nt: TGTGCCAGCAGCTTATTGAACCGGGACGGGACCCAGTACTTC
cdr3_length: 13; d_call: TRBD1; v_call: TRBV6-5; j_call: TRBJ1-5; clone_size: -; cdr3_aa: CASSRDRGQPQHF; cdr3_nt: TGTGCCAGCAGCCGGGACAGGGGACAGCCCCAGCATTTT
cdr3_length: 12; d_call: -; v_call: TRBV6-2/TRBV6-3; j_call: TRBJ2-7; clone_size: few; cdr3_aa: CASSPGWIEQYF; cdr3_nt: TGTGCCAGCAGTCCGGGCTGGATCGAGCAGTACTTC
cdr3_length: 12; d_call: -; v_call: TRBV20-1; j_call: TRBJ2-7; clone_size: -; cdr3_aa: CSANPQRYEQYF; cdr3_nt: TGCAGTGCTAATCCTCAGAGATACGAGCAGTACTTC
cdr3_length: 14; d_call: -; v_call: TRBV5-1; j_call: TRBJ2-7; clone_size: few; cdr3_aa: CASRNGTGNYEQYF; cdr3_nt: TGCGCCAGCAGAAACGGGACGGGTAACTACGAGCAGTACTTC